Following are 13 T cell receptor beta chains from one sample sequenced in a study of blood T cell repertoires in COVID-19. Some clones are missing from TCRdb's copy, which holds only in-frame ones; the method was immunoSEQ multiplex PCR. The sample lists 90,000 to 100,000 clones, 75% to 85% seen once, with over 3.5% in the top ten. Sequencing was carried out using peripheral blood. These receptors came from a man aged 55 to 70 with acute or convalescent COVID-19.

The CDR3 region has the DNA TGTGCCAGCAGCCGTCGGGGGGCGTATGAGCAGTACGTC. It specifies CASSRRGAYEQYV. The V and J genes are TRBV11-3 and TRBJ2-7; possible D gene TRBD2, 7 bases. CDR1 is SGHNT and CDR2 is YENEEA in the germline V gene. V dropped 5 bases and J dropped 7 bases, with 15 bases sitting between them. There are 13 residues in the CDR3.

V gene TRBV27 combines with J gene TRBJ2-1; D not resolved. Germline V gene data show CDR1 as MNHEY and CDR2 as SMNVEV (reference sequence). The germline V and J ends were trimmed by 1 base and 8 bases, with 9 bases remaining between them. This CDR3 is 13 amino acids long. The CDR3 loop is CASSLFPQDEQFF. The CDR3 DNA reads as TGTGCCAGCAGTTTATTTCCCCAGGATGAGCAGTTCTTC.

The J gene is TRBJ2-7, the V gene TRBV7-2, with TRBD1 as a possible D gene (6 bases). Germline lookup yields CDR1 SGHTA and CDR2 FQGNSA. V was clipped by 6 bases and J by 2 bases, with 14 bases between them. This CDR3 region has 14 residues. The CDR3 loop is CASSSQGGPYEQYV. The CDR3 DNA follows: TGTGCCAGCAGTTCACAGGGTGGACCCTACGAGCAGTACGTC.

The rearrangement links TRBV27 to TRBJ1-2; 7 positions agree with TRBD1. In germline, CDR1 is MNHEY, CDR2 SMNVEV (reference sequence). The trim removed 6 bases at V and 4 bases at J, leaving 14 bases unmatched. The CDR3 covers 16 residues. The CDR3 sequence: CASSPTSGQTIYGYTF. The CDR3 DNA follows: TGTGCCAGCAGCCCCACGTCGGGACAGACCATCTATGGCTACACCTTC.

J is TRBJ2-5 and V is TRBV7-2; TRBD2 is a possible D gene (6 bases). V shed 6 bases and J shed 1 base, with 6 bases lying between them. This CDR3 has 12 amino acids. The V gene's germline CDR1 is SGHTA and CDR2 FQGNSA. DNA of the CDR3: TGTGCCAGCAGAGCGGGCCAAGAGACCCAGTACTTC. Translated: CASRAGQETQYF.

By share, this clone ranks as medium-sized. The chain carries TRBV24-1 and TRBJ2-2, with TRBD1 matching over 7 bases. Trimming at V came to 8 bases and at J to 6 bases, leaving 5 bases not matched to a gene. The germline CDR1 and CDR2 sequences are KGHDR and SFDVKD. The CDR3 is 13 residues long. The CDR3 region has the DNA TGTGCCACCAACGAGCAGGGGGCCGGGGAGCTGTTTTTT. Its protein is CATNEQGAGELFF.

The V gene is TRBV3-1 (or the pseudogene TRBV3-2), the J gene TRBJ1-5; 7 bases are shared with TRBD1. The CDR3 covers 18 residues. The V segment lost 1 base and the J segment 0 bases; nucleotides outside the gene matches: 9. From germline, CDR1 is LGHDT and CDR2 YNNKEL (reference sequence). The CDR3 reads CASSQGFVGGNSNQPQHF. The CDR3 coding sequence is TGTGCCAGCAGCCAAGGTTTCGTAGGGGGCAATAGCAATCAGCCCCAGCATTTT.

The chain uses TRBV7-2 and TRBJ2-7, with no clear D. CDR1 is SGHTA, CDR2 FQGNSA, per germline. The V gene lost 3 bases and the J gene lost 2 bases, with 5 bases spanning the gap. The CDR3 has 12 residues. Written as DNA, the CDR3 is TGTGCCAGCAGCTTTAGTGCCTACGAGCAGTACTTC. It specifies CASSFSAYEQYF.

This chain connects TRBV9 to TRBJ1-1, with 7 positions matching TRBD1. CDR3 length equals 18 residues. Germline CDR1 and CDR2: SGDLS and YYNGEE. V lost 2 bases and J lost 0; bases outside the gene matches: 13. The chain's CDR3 is CASSVPDTGADLNTEAFF. In DNA form, the CDR3 reads TGTGCCAGCAGCGTCCCCGACACAGGGGCCGACCTGAACACTGAAGCTTTCTTT.

The rearrangement joins TRBV19 to TRBJ1-1, with TRBD1 as a possible D gene (6 bases). Germline V CDR1 and CDR2: LNHDA, SQIVND (reference sequence). With 0 bases removed from V and 4 bases from J, the gap between germline ends came to 9 bases. The length of the CDR3 is 14 residues. The CDR3 bases are TGTGCCAGTAGTATAGACACAGGGAGCACTGAAGCTTTCTTT. Its protein product is CASSIDTGSTEAFF.

The CDR3, as DNA: TGTGCCAGCAGCCCCCCCGGGACAGGGCATGAAAAACTGTTTTTT. The encoded protein is CASSPPGTGHEKLFF. This sequence joins TRBV7-9 and TRBJ1-4, with TRBD1 matching over 9 bases. The CDR3 covers 15 residues. CDR1 and CDR2 (germline): SEHNR, FQNEAQ (reference sequence). V gave up 5 bases and J gave up 6 bases; unmatched junction bases: 7.

Within the sample, this clone is medium-sized. This chain uses TRBV7-9 with TRBJ1-2, with 7 bases identical to TRBD1. With 5 bases clipped from V and 14 bases from J, the junction kept 8 bases outside the gene matches. Germline V gives CDR1 SEHNR, CDR2 FQNEAQ (reference sequence). This CDR3 spans 11 amino acids. Here the CDR3 reads CASSLSGTVTF. As DNA, the CDR3 is TGTGCCAGCAGCCTCTCCGGGACAGTAACCTTC.

The chain has TRBV24-1 and TRBJ2-3; TRBD1 agrees at 7 bases. Germline CDR1 reads KGHDR; CDR2 reads SFDVKD. This CDR3 spans 16 amino acids. J gave up 5 bases and V 6 bases, and 13 bases lay outside the gene matches. CDR3 sequence: CATSPTGTVEGDTQYF. In DNA form, the CDR3 reads TGTGCCACCAGTCCTACAGGGACAGTTGAAGGAGATACGCAGTATTTT.